This TCR beta chain is drawn from a study of cytomegalovirus exposure and HLA in healthy donors. Researchers ran the PCR with 60 Vbeta and 13 Jbeta primers. Repertoires were generated with immunoSEQ multiplex PCR, while TCRdb's copy carries only in-frame clones and drops some. The sample has about 120,000 clones, 65% to 80% seen once. This TCR was recovered from a man aged 25-45 years in good health and CMV-seropositive. Source material: PBMCs.

The CDR3 nucleotides read TGTGCCAGCAGTGCGACAGGGCTCTCTAACTATGGCTACACCTTC. This encodes CASSATGLSNYGYTF. J is TRBJ1-2 and V is TRBV28; 7 nucleotides line up with TRBD1. The CDR3 length is 15 residues. Germline trimming cut 5 bases from V and 0 bases from J; bases unmatched to any gene: 6. Germline CDR1 and CDR2: MDHEN and SYDVKM.